The 18 T cell receptor beta chains reported below all come from one sample, sequenced in a study of blood T cell repertoires in COVID-19. Clones were sequenced by immunoSEQ multiplex PCR, and TCRdb holds only the in-frame ones, with some missing. This table holds about 180,000 clones, about 90% found once. The sample consisted of PBMCs or T cells enriched from blood (not recorded which). These receptors all come from a human donor with acute COVID-19. The donor label of this sample is uncertain.

The chain combines TRBV9 with TRBJ1-4; D remains ambiguous. CDR1 and CDR2 (germline): SGDLS, YYNGEE. This CDR3 is 15 amino acids long. Between the trimmed V and J ends, which lost 4 bases and 4 bases, there was a span of 14 bases. In DNA, the CDR3 is TGTGCCAGCAGCCTCGGCCCGGGTTTTAATGAAAAACTGTTTTTT. It specifies CASSLGPGFNEKLFF.

This chain connects TRBV19 to TRBJ1-1, with D uncertain. The CDR3 totals 13 residues. Germline V lookup: CDR1 LNHDA, CDR2 SQIVND (reference sequence). V was trimmed by 5 bases and J by 5 bases, leaving 12 bases between them. The CDR3 loop is CASSWTGGTEAFF. In DNA form, the CDR3 reads TGTGCCAGTAGTTGGACGGGAGGGACTGAAGCTTTCTTT.

V usage is TRBV7-2 and J usage is TRBJ2-7, with 10 bases identical to TRBD1. With 1 base clipped from V and 2 bases from J, the junction kept 2 bases outside the gene matches. Germline loops: CDR1 SGHTA, CDR2 FQGNSA. This CDR3 is built from 15 residues. The CDR3 region has the DNA TGTGCCAGCAGCTTAGGGACAGGGGGGACCTACGAGCAGTACTTC. As protein: CASSLGTGGTYEQYF.

The J gene is TRBJ1-3, the V gene TRBV9; weak D call: TRBD1 (6 bases). The CDR3 runs to 18 residues. CDR1 is SGDLS, CDR2 YYNGEE, per germline. Trimming shortened V by 3 bases and J by 1 base, and 20 bases separated the two germline ends. CDR3 nucleotide sequence: TGTGCCAGCAGCGCGGGGGGCGGCGGTGCGGGGTCTGGAAACACCATATATTTT. Encoded protein: CASSAGGGGAGSGNTIYF.

A single count supports this clone. This chain connects TRBV12-3 or TRBV12-4 to TRBJ1-1; the match to TRBD1 covers 7 bases. CDR3 length: 13 amino acids. V was clipped by 6 bases and J by 10 bases; unmatched bases: 11. CDR3 DNA sequence: TGTGCCAGCAGCTCGACAGGGAGAGGGATAGCTTTCTTT. Translation gives CASSSTGRGIAFF.

The rearrangement uses TRBV9 and TRBJ2-3; 9 nucleotides agree with TRBD2. From germline, CDR1 is SGDLS and CDR2 YYNGEE. V lost 3 bases, J lost 4 bases, and 3 bases stayed unmatched. This CDR3 region has 14 residues. The CDR3 nucleotides are TGTGCCAGCAGCGAGGCGGGGGGGTCAGATACGCAGTATTTT. Translation: CASSEAGGSDTQYF.

The chain has TRBV2 and TRBJ2-4, with 9 bases aligning to TRBD1. The CDR3 is 14 amino acids. CDR1 and CDR2 from the germline V gene are SNHLY and FYNNEI. V dropped 6 bases and J dropped 3; count of bases not matched to a gene: 3. The CDR3, as DNA: TGTGCCAGCAGGGGACAGGGCGTCAAAAACATTCAGTACTTC. Its translation: CASRGQGVKNIQYF.

The table lists this clone with a count of one. V gene TRBV29-1 combines with J gene TRBJ2-7; 8 bases are shared with TRBD1. CDR3 length: 14 residues. Looked up from germline, CDR1 is SQVTM and CDR2 is ANQGSEA. Trimming took 7 bases from V and 2 from J; bases not matched to a gene: 10. DNA for the CDR3: TGCAGCGCCGAAACAGGACAGGGTACCTACGAGCAGTACTTC. As protein: CSAETGQGTYEQYF.

The chain is built from TRBV5-4 and TRBJ2-2; 9 nucleotides line up with TRBD1. Trimming cost V 0 bases and J 5 bases; bases outside gene matches: 2. The germline V gene has CDR1 SGHNT and CDR2 YYREEE (reference sequence). This CDR3 region has 15 residues. The CDR3 nucleotides are TGTGCCAGCAGCTTGGCGGGACAGGGAACCGGGGAGCTGTTTTTT. Translation gives CASSLAGQGTGELFF.

The V gene is TRBV11-2, the J gene TRBJ2-3; D not certain. Germline CDR1 is SGHAT and CDR2 is FQNNGV. CDR3 length: 13 amino acids. V shed 2 bases and J shed 4 bases, with 7 bases lying between them. The CDR3 here is CASSLSLADTQYF. The CDR3 nucleotides are TGTGCCAGCAGCTTATCATTAGCAGATACGCAGTATTTT.

The J gene is TRBJ2-1, the V gene TRBV5-1; D remains ambiguous. V gave up 4 bases and J gave up 4 bases, with 3 bases separating them. CDR3 length: 11 residues. Per germline, CDR1 SGHRS and CDR2 YFSETQ. The DNA of the CDR3 is TGCGCCAGCAGCCTATACAATGAGCAGTTCTTC. The encoded protein is CASSLYNEQFF.

A remark on this clone: A read error may account for a junction end that differs from germline. This chain uses TRBV6-5 with TRBJ1-5; 7 nucleotides agree with TRBD1. The length of the CDR3 is 14 residues. Germline values: CDR1 MNHEY, CDR2 SVGAGI. The CDR3 loop is CASKATGDNRPQHF. The DNA for the CDR3 is TGTGCCAGCAAGGCTACAGGGGATAATCGGCCCCAGCATTTT.

The rearrangement uses TRBV6-5 and TRBJ2-7, with 7 bases matching TRBD1. The germline V gene encodes CDR1 MNHEY and CDR2 SVGAGI. The V segment lost 1 base and the J segment 1 base; nucleotides outside the gene matches: 7. This CDR3 contains 16 residues. CDR3 loop: CASSYYGTDISYEQYF. The CDR3 coding sequence is TGTGCCAGCAGTTACTACGGGACAGATATATCCTACGAGCAGTACTTC.

The rearrangement links TRBV6-5 to TRBJ1-3; 7 bases are a match to TRBD1. This CDR3 is 15 amino acids long. With 7 bases clipped from V and 0 bases from J, the junction kept 6 bases outside the gene matches. CDR1 and CDR2 (germline): MNHEY, SVGAGI. DNA of the CDR3: TGTGCCAGCAAGGGACAGACCAACTCTGGAAACACCATATATTTT. Its protein product is CASKGQTNSGNTIYF.

The chain joins TRBV19 to TRBJ2-7; 10 bases map to TRBD1. The germline V gene has CDR1 LNHDA and CDR2 SQIVND (reference sequence). The CDR3 totals 14 residues. V lost 7 bases and J lost 7; bases outside the gene matches: 10. DNA of the CDR3: TGTGCCAGTAATCCGGGACAGGGGTTTGGGGAGCAGTACTTC. It is translated as CASNPGQGFGEQYF.

The DNA for the CDR3 is TGTGCCACCAGTGACAGGGCTGGGGCCAACGTCCTGACTTTC. Encoded protein: CATSDRAGANVLTF. The chain recombines TRBV24-1 with TRBJ2-6; possibly TRBD1 for D (5 bases). The CDR3 totals 14 residues. The V gene lost 4 bases and the J gene lost 2 bases, with 5 bases spanning the gap. In germline, CDR1 is KGHDR, CDR2 SFDVKD.

This clone was observed once. The V gene is TRBV7-9, the J gene TRBJ1-1; D is ambiguous. V was trimmed by 1 base and J by 5 bases, leaving 11 bases between them. Germline V CDR1 and CDR2: SEHNR, FQNEAQ (reference sequence). The CDR3 is 14 residues long. The CDR3, as DNA: TGTGCCAGCAGCTTAGGAGTCGGGGAAACTGAAGCTTTCTTT. Translated: CASSLGVGETEAFF.

The rearrangement links TRBV20-1 to TRBJ1-1; D remains unclear. Trimming shortened V by 6 bases and J by 3 bases, and 8 bases separated the two germline ends. There are 11 residues in the CDR3. CDR1 is DFQATT and CDR2 is SNEGSKA in the germline V gene (reference sequence). The CDR3 coding sequence is TGCAGTGCGCGACATTACACTGAAGCTTTCTTT. This translates into CSARHYTEAFF.